This TCR beta chain appears in the sequencing data of a study of Ad26.COV2.S vaccination and SARS-CoV-2 variants. In the study overall: Ad26.COV2.S, an intramuscular injection, was given once or twice 56 days apart. Notes on the study in general: Spike-specific CD8+ and CD4+ T cell responses reportedly showed substantial breadth after vaccination. Measurement of non-spike TCR breadth gave similar results in vaccine and placebo recipients.

The repertoire was sequenced with immunoSEQ multiplex PCR; TCRdb's copy has only in-frame clones and lacks some. The profile shows 440,000 or so clones, about 90% of them singletons. As regards this clone: Its antigen is not known. This sample includes further DNA sequences coding for the same CDR3.

Trimming removed 1 base at V and 4 bases at J, with 11 bases between. The germline CDR1 and CDR2 sequences are SGHTA and FQGNSA. The CDR3 consists of 14 residues. Stated treatment: some 20 received Ad26.COV2.S at low or high dose, single or two shots; roughly five received placebo; per-sample allocation not given. Day 63 after the first injection of vaccine or placebo was the sampling time. An Ad26 vector expressing Wuhan-strain SARS-CoV-2 spike constituted the vaccine. The input for sequencing was peripheral blood, taken in a trial of Ad26.COV2.S vaccine versus placebo. The chain has TRBV7-2 and TRBJ2-7; D is possibly TRBD1 (6 bases). This clonotype was obtained from a person aged 18-65 years who received the Ad26.COV2.S COVID-19 vaccine or a placebo. In nucleotides, the CDR3 is TGTGCCAGCAGCTTAGGGGGGCGAGGTTACGAGCAGTACTTC. Its translation: CASSLGGRGYEQYF.